This T cell receptor beta chain was obtained from a study of blood T cell repertoires in COVID-19. Study in general: Acute and convalescent COVID-19 specimens originated in the United States, Italy and Spain. T cells, B-cell-depleted T cells, or PBMCs supplied cDNA or gDNA.

The Seattle patients joined while their infection was active and were tracked longitudinally afterward. The protocol was immunoSEQ multiplex PCR, while the TCRdb copy is restricted to in-frame clones and leaves out a portion. The table includes 100,000 to 150,000 clones, around 81% detected once. This clone was detected a few times. The length of the CDR3 is 14 residues. The germline V gene encodes CDR1 SGHKS and CDR2 YYEKEE (reference sequence). Trimming removed 2 bases at V and 0 bases at J, with 8 bases between. The source of this sequence is a man younger than 45 with COVID-19, enrolled during active disease. This rearrangement joins TRBV5-5 to TRBJ1-2; perhaps TRBD1 as D (5 bases). The sequencing sample was made of peripheral blood. This CDR3 reads CASSLQAANYGYTF. The CDR3 coding sequence is TGTGCCAGCAGCTTACAGGCTGCTAACTATGGCTACACCTTC.